What follows is one TCR beta chain and its context. This sample was included in a study of CD8 T cells in Susac syndrome. Germline loops: CDR1 DFQATT, CDR2 SNEGSKA (reference sequence). This CDR3 contains 13 residues. Trimming stripped 6 bases from V and 4 bases from J, with 15 bases between. Reverse transcription used roughly 0.45 to 1 ug RNA and random hexamers. Amplification of TCR beta CDR3 by immunoSEQ multiplex PCR spanned 54 Vbeta and 13 Jbeta. TCRdb independently ran MiXCR on the immunoSEQ multiplex PCR reads; one entry per CDR3 protein. The sample has about 200,000 distinct CDR3 sequences; roughly 96% are singletons.

Sequencing was done on a sample of CD4+ T cells from PBMCs. The V gene is TRBV20-1, the J gene TRBJ1-1, with unresolved D. This receptor was identified in a human donor in good health. The CDR3 sequence: CSAPWQAGTEAFF. The CDR3, as DNA: TGCAGTGCCCCGTGGCAGGCGGGCACTGAAGCTTTCTTT.